This T cell receptor (beta chain) was captured by sequencing in a study of regulatory T cells in long-lasting Graves disease. Time point defined: newly diagnosed GD, antithyroid drugs for less than 3 months. After RNA was extracted from PBMCs, the TCR library was made from it. iRepertoire HTBI primers and Arm-PCR of CDR3 regions built TCR beta libraries. One entry per CDR3 protein, called by TCRdb with MiXCR from the multiplex PCR reads. This table holds 360,000 or so distinct CDR3 sequences, about a sixth found once. This clonotype was observed at least ten times. CDR1 is ENHRY and CDR2 is SYGVKD in the germline V gene. V lost 0 bases and J lost 2, with 7 bases in between. This CDR3 spans 14 amino acids. These data also formed part of another study, on T cells in Graves' hyperthyroidism and ophthalmopathy.

The TCR was taken from a man aged 40-55 years with Graves disease. The gene calls are TRBV10-3 and TRBJ2-5; D gene uncertain. The starting material was peripheral blood mononuclear cells (PBMCs), obtained at new diagnosis, from a patient treated with antithyroid drugs. The CDR3 protein is CAISESAGQETQYF. The CDR3 DNA reads as TGTGCCATCAGTGAGTCCGCAGGTCAAGAGACCCAGTACTTC.